This T cell receptor (beta chain) was recorded in a study of cytomegalovirus exposure and HLA in healthy donors. Germline CDR1 is MNHNS and CDR2 is SASEGT. CDR3 length: 15 residues. The V end lost 1 base, the J end lost 4 bases, and 11 bases lay between the germline ends. Produced via immunoSEQ multiplex PCR; TCRdb's table is partial and in-frame only. Here the sample spans 260,000 or so clones, 88% being singletons. This sequence joins TRBV6-1 and TRBJ2-1, with D perhaps matching TRBD1 (5 bases). Sequenced: PBMCs. This clonotype originated in a woman younger than 30 in good health and CMV-seronegative. CDR3 loop: CASSEVSRQYNEQFF. CDR3 in DNA: TGTGCCAGCAGTGAAGTGAGCCGACAGTACAATGAGCAGTTCTTC.